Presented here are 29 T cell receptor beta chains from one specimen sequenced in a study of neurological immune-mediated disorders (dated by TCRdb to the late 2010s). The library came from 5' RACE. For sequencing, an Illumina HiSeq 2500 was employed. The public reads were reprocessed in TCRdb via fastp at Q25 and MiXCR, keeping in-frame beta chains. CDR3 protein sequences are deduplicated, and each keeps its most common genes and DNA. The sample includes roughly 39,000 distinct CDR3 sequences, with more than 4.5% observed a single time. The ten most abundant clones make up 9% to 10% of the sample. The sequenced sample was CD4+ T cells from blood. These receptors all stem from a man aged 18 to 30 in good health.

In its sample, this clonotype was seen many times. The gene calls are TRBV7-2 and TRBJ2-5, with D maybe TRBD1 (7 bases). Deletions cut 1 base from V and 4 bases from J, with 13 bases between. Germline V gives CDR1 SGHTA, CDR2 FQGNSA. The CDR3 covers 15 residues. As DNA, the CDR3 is TGTGCCAGCAGCTTAGTTAGTCAGGGGGGAGAGACCCAGTACTTC. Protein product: CASSLVSQGGETQYF.

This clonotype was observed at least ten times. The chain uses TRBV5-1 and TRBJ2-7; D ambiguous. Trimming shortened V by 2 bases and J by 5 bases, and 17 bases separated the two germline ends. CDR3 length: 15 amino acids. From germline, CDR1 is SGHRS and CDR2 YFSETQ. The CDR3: CASSLGGSVDHEQYF. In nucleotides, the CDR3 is TGCGCCAGCAGCTTAGGTGGGTCAGTCGACCACGAGCAGTACTTC.

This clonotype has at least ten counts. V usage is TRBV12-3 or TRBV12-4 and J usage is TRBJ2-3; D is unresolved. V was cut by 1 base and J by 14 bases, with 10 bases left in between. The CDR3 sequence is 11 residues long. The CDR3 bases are TGTGCCAGCAGTTTAGGCCAATATGGGTATTTT. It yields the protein CASSLGQYGYF.

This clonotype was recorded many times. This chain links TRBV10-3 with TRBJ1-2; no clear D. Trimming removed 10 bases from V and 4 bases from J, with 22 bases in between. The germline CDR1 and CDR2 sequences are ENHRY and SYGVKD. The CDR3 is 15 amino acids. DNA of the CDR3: TGTGCCACAAGGAGCTCCGGGCCAAACAGCTATGGCTACACCTTC. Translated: CATRSSGPNSYGYTF.

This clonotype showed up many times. The CDR3 here is CASSIAGDGANVLTF. In DNA, the CDR3 is TGTGCCAGTAGTATCGCGGGGGATGGGGCCAACGTCCTGACTTTC. The V gene is TRBV19, the J gene TRBJ2-6, with 7 bases fitting TRBD2. The CDR3 is 15 amino acids. Germline V gives CDR1 LNHDA, CDR2 SQIVND (reference sequence). V shed 3 bases and J 3 bases; nucleotides not matched to a gene: 2.

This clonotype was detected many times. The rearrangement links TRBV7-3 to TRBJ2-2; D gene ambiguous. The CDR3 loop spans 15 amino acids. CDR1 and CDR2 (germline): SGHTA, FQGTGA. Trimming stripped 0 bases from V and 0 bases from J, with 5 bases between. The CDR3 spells CASSLTGANTGELFF. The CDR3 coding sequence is TGTGCCAGCAGCTTAACAGGAGCGAACACCGGGGAGCTGTTTTTT.

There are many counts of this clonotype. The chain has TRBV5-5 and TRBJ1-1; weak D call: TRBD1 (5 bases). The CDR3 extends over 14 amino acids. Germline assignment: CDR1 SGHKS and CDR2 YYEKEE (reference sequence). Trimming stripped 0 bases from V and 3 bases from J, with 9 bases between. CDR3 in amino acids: CASSLVTGDTEAFF. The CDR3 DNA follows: TGTGCCAGCAGCTTGGTTACAGGAGACACTGAAGCTTTCTTT.

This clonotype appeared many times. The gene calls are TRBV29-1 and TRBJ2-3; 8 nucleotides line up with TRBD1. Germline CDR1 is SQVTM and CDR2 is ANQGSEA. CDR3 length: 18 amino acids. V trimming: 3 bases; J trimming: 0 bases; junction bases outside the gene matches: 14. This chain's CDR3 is CSVDLPVKGQVSTDTQYF. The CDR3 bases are TGCAGCGTTGATCTCCCAGTGAAGGGACAGGTCAGCACAGATACGCAGTATTTT.

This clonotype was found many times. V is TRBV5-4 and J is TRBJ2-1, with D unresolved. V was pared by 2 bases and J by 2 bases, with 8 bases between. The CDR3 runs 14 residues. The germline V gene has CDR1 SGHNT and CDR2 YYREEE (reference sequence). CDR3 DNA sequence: TGTGCCAGCAGCTTACCGGGTACCTACAATGAGCAGTTCTTC. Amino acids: CASSLPGTYNEQFF.

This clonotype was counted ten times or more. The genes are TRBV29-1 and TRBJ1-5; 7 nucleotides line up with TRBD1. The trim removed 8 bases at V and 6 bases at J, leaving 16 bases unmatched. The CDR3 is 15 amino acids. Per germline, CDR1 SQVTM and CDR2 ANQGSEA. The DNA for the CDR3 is TGCAGCACCCGGGACAGCCCCGAGGGCGGTCAGCCCCAGCATTTT. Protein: CSTRDSPEGGQPQHF. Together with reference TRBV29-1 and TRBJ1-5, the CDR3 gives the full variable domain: SAVISQKPSRDICQRGTSLTIQCQVDSQVTMMFWYRQQPGQSLTLIATANQGSEATYESGFVIDKFPISRPNLTFSTLTVSNMSPEDSSIYLCSTRDSPEGGQPQHFGDGTRLSIL.

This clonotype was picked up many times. This CDR3 is CASSRYQETQYF. The CDR3, as DNA: TGTGCCAGCAGCCGGTACCAAGAGACCCAGTACTTC. The rearrangement links TRBV7-2 to TRBJ2-5; D is ambiguous. V lost 5 bases to trimming and J lost 0 bases, with 4 bases between them. Germline V CDR1 and CDR2: SGHTA, FQGNSA. The CDR3 extends over 12 amino acids. The whole variable domain, filled in from reference TRBV7-2 and TRBJ2-5, reads GAGVSQSPSNKVTEKGKDVELRCDPISGHTALYWYRQSLGQGLEFLIYFQGNSAPDKSGLPSDRFSAERTGGSVSTLTIQRTQQEDSAVYLCASSRYQETQYFGPGTRLLVL.

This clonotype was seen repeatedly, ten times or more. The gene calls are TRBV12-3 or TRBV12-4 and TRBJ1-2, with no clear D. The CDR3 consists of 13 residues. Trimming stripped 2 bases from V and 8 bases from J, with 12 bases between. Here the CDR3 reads CASSLRTRVGYTF. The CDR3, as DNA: TGTGCCAGCAGTTTACGGACTCGAGTGGGCTACACCTTC.

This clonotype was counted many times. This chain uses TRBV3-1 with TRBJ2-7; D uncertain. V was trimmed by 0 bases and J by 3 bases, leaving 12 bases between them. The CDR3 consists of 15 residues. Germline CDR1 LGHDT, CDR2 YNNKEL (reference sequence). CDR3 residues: CASSQDLTGGYEQYF. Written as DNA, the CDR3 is TGTGCCAGCAGCCAAGATCTGACTGGCGGCTACGAGCAGTACTTC.

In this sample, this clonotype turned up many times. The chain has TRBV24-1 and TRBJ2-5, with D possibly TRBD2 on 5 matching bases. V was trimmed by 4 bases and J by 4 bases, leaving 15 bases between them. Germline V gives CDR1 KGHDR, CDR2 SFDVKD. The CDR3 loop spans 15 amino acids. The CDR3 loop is CATSDLRAGRETQYF. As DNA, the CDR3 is TGTGCCACCAGTGACTTGCGGGCAGGACGAGAGACCCAGTACTTC.

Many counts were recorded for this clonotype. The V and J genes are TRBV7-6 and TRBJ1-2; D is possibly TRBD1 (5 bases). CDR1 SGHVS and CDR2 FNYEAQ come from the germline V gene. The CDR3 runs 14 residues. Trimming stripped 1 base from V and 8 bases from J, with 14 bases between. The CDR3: CASSLGGMIGGYTF. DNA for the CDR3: TGTGCCAGCAGCTTAGGGGGGATGATAGGCGGCTACACCTTC.

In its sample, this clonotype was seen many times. CDR3 bases: TGTGCCAGCAGCTTAGATGGGGGTAGCAATCAGCCCCAGCATTTT. This codes for CASSLDGGSNQPQHF. V gene TRBV7-8 combines with J gene TRBJ1-5; D may be TRBD1 (5 bases). V was cut by 1 base and J by 0 bases, with 7 bases left in between. Germline V gene lookup returns CDR1 SGHVS and CDR2 FQNEAQ. The CDR3 totals 15 residues.

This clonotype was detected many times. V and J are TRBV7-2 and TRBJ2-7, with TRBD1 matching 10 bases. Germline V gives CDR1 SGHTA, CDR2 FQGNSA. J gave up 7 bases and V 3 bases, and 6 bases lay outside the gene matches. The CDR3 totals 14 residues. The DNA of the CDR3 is TGTGCCAGCAGCTTTGACAGGGGGCCGAGAGAGCAGTACTTC. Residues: CASSFDRGPREQYF. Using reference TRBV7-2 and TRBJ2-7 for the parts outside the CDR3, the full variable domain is GAGVSQSPSNKVTEKGKDVELRCDPISGHTALYWYRQSLGQGLEFLIYFQGNSAPDKSGLPSDRFSAERTGGSVSTLTIQRTQQEDSAVYLCASSFDRGPREQYFGPGTRLTVT.

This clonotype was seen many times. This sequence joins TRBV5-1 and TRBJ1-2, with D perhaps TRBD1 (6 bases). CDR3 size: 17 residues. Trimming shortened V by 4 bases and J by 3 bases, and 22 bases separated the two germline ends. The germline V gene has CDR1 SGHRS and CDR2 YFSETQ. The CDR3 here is CASSRDGGSYPHYGYTF. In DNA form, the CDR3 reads TGCGCCAGCAGCCGAGATGGGGGCAGTTACCCCCACTATGGCTACACCTTC.

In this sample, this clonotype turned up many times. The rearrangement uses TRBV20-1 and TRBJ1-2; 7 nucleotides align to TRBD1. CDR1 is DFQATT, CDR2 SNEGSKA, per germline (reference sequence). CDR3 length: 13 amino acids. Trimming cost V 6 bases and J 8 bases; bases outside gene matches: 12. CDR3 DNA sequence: TGCAGTGCACTCCTAGGACAGGCGCGGGGCTACACCTTC. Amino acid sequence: CSALLGQARGYTF.

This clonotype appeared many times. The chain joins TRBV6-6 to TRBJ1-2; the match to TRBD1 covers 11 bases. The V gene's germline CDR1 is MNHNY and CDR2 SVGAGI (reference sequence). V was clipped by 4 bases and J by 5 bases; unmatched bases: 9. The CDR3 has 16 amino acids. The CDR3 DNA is TGTGCCAGCAGTTGGAGAGGGACAGGGGGAGGTTATGGCTACACCTTC. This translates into CASSWRGTGGGYGYTF.

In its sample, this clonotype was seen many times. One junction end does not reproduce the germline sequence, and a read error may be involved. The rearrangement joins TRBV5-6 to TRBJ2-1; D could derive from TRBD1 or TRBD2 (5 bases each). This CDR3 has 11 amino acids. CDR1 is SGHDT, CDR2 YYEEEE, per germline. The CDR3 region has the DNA TGTGCCAGCAGCTTGGGGGGGACGGCCAACTTC. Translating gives CASSLGGTANF.

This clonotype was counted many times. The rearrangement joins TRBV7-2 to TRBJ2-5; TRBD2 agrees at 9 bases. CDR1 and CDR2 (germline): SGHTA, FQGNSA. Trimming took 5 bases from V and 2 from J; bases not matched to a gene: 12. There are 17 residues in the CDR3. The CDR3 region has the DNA TGTGCCAGCAGCCGGAATAGCGGGGGCCGGAAACAAGAGACCCAGTACTTC. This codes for CASSRNSGGRKQETQYF.

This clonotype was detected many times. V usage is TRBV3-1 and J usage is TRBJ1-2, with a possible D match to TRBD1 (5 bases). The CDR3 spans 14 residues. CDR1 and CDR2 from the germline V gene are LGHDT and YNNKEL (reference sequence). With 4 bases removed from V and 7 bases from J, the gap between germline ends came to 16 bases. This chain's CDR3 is CASSPGGEATGYTF. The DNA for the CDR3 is TGTGCCAGCAGCCCGGGAGGGGAAGCAACTGGCTACACCTTC.

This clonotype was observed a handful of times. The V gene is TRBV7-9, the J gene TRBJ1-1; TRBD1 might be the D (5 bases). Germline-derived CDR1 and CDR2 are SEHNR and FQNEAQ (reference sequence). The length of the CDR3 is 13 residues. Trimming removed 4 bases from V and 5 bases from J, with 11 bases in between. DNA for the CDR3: TGTGCCAGCAGCTCGCCAGGGTGGACTGAAGCTTTCTTT. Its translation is CASSSPGWTEAFF.

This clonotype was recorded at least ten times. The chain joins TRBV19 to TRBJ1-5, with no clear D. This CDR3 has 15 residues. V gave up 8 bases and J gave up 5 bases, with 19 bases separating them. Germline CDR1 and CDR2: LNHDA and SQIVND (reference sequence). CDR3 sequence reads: CASGRDMGGHQPQHF. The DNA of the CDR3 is TGTGCCAGTGGCCGAGACATGGGAGGTCATCAGCCCCAGCATTTT.

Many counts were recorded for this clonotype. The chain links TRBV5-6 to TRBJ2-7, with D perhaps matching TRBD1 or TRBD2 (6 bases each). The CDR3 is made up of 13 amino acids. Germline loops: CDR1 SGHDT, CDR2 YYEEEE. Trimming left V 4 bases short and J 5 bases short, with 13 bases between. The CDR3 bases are TGTGCCAGCAGCATCCAGGGGAGGAACGAGCAGTACTTC. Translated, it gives CASSIQGRNEQYF.

This CDR3 reads CASSPITGDRSYEQYF. As DNA, the CDR3 is TGTGCCAGCAGCCCAATTACTGGGGACAGGTCCTACGAGCAGTACTTC. The genes are TRBV2 and TRBJ2-7; TRBD1 agrees at 8 bases. The CDR3 has 16 amino acids. The germline gives CDR1 SNHLY, CDR2 FYNNEI. Unmatched junction bases numbered 11, after V lost 6 bases and J lost 1 base.

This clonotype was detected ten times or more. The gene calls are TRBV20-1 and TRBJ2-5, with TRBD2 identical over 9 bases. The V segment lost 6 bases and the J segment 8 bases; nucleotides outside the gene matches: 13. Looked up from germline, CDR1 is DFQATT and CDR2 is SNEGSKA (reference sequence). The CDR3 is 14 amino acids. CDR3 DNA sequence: TGCAGTGCCCTACCTGGCGGGGGGGAGAGAACCCAGTACTTC. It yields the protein CSALPGGGERTQYF.

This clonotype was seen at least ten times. CDR3 sequence: CASSSGLPNYGYTF. DNA for the CDR3: TGTGCCAGCAGTTCGGGCCTTCCTAACTATGGCTACACCTTC. V gene TRBV6-5 combines with J gene TRBJ1-2; D unclear. The CDR3 spans 14 residues. Germline V gives CDR1 MNHEY, CDR2 SVGAGI. The V and J ends lost 4 bases and 0 bases respectively, with 9 bases between them.